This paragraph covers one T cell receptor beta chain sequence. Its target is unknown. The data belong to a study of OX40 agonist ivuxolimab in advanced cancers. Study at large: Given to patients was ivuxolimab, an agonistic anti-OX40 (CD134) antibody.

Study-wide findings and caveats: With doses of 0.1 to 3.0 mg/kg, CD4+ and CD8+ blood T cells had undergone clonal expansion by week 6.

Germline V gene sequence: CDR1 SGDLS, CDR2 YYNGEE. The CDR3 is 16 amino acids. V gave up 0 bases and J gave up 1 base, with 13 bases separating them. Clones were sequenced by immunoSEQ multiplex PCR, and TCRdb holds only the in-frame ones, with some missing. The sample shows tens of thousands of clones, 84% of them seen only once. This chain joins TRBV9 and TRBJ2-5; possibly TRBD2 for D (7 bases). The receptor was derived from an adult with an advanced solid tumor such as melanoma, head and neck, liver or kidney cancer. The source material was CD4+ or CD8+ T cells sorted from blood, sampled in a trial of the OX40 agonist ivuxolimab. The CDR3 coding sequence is TGTGCCAGCAGCGTAGCCCCCGGGGGGCTCCAAGAGACCCAGTACTTC. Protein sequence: CASSVAPGGLQETQYF.